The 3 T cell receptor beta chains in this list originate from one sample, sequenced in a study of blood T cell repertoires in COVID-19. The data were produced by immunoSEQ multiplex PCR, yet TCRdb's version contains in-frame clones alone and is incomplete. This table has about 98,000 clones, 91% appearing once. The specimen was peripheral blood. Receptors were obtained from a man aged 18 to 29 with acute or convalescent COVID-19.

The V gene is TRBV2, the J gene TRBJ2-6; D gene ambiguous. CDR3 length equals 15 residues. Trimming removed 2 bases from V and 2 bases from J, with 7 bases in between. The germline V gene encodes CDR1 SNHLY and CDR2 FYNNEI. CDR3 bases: TGTGCCAGCAGTGAATACCAGGCTGGGGCCAACGTCCTGACTTTC. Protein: CASSEYQAGANVLTF.

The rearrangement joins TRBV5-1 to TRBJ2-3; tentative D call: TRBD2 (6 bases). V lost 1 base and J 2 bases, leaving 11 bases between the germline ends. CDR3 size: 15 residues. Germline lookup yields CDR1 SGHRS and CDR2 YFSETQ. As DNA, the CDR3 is TGCGCCAGCAGCTTGCGGGGGACCTTCACAGATACGCAGTATTTT. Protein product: CASSLRGTFTDTQYF.

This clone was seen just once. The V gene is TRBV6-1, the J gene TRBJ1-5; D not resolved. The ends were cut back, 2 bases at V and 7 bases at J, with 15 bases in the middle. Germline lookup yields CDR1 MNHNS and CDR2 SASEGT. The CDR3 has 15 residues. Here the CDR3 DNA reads TGTGCCAGCAGTGAACCCGGGTCGGGAGGGCAGCCCCAGCATTTT. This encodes CASSEPGSGGQPQHF.